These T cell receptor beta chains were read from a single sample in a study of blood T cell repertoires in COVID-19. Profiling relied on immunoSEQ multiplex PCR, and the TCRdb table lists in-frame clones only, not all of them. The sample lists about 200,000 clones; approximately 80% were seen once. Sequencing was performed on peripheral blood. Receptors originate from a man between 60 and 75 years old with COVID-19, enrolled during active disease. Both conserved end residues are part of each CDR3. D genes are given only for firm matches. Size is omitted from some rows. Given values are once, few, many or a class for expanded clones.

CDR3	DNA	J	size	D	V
CASSFGTGYHEQFF	TGTGCCAGCAGCTTCGGGACAGGGTACCATGAGCAGTTCTTC	TRBJ2-1	-	TRBD1	TRBV11-2
CASSPTGQAYGYTF	TGTGCCAGCTCACCAACGGGACAGGCCTATGGCTACACCTTC	TRBJ1-2	-	TRBD1	TRBV18
CASSGGQGAEGNTIYF	TGCGCCAGCAGCGGGGGACAGGGGGCCGAAGGAAACACCATATATTTT	TRBJ1-3	-	TRBD1	TRBV5-1
CSGGQGDYTF	TGCAGCGGTGGACAGGGGGACTACACCTTC	TRBJ1-2	-	TRBD1	TRBV29-1
CASSPQGTGIYGYTF	TGTGCCAGTAGCCCGCAGGGGACAGGGATTTATGGCTACACCTTC	TRBJ1-2	-	TRBD1	TRBV19
CASSPPRSGSPDTQYF	TGCGCCAGCAGCCCACCCCGTAGCGGGAGCCCAGATACGCAGTATTTT	TRBJ2-3	-	TRBD2	TRBV5-1
CASSATGEGLGTEAFF	TGTGCCAGCAGTGCGACAGGGGAAGGGTTAGGCACTGAAGCTTTCTTT	TRBJ1-1	once	TRBD1	TRBV25-1
CASSRGQATAQYF	TGCGCCAGCAGCCGAGGACAGGCCACCGCGCAGTACTTC	TRBJ2-7	-	TRBD1	TRBV5-1
CASSLVGGGETQYF	TGCGCCAGCAGCTTGGTAGGGGGGGGAGAGACCCAGTACTTC	TRBJ2-5	once	-	TRBV5-1
CASSLDRGDYGYTF	TGTGCCAGCAGCTTAGACAGGGGGGACTATGGCTACACCTTC	TRBJ1-2	few	TRBD1	TRBV7-8
CASRTDREMRNTIYF	TGTGCCAGTAGGACCGACAGGGAGATGAGAAACACCATATATTTT	TRBJ1-3	few	TRBD1	TRBV19
CATSVAGIHNEQFF	TGTGCCACCAGTGTCGCGGGGATCCACAATGAGCAGTTCTTC	TRBJ2-1	-	-	TRBV24-1